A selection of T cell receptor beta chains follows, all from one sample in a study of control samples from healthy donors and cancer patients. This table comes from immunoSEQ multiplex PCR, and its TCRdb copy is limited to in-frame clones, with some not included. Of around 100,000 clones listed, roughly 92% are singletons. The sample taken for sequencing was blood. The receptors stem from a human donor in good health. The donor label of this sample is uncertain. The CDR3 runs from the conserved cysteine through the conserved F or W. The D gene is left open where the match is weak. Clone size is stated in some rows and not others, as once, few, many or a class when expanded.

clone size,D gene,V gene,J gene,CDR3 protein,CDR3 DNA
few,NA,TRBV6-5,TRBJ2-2,CASRGQFWDTGELFF,TGTGCCAGCAGGGGCCAGTTTTGGGACACCGGGGAGCTGTTTTTT
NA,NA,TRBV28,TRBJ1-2,CASGFRRYGYTF,TGTGCCAGCGGCTTCAGACGCTATGGCTACACCTTC
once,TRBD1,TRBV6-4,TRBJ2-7,CAREQGTPYEQYF,TGTGCCAGAGAACAGGGGACCCCCTACGAGCAGTACTTC
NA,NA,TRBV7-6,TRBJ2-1,CASSWGSGGTRPSSYNEQFF,TGTGCCAGCAGCTGGGGATCAGGGGGGACAAGGCCAAGCTCCTACAATGAGCAGTTCTTC
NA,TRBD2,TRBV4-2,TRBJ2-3,CASSQISGGLVSDTQYF,TGTGCCAGCAGCCAGATTAGCGGGGGGCTGGTTTCGGATACGCAGTATTTT
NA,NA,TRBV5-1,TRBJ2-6,CASSFEETLNSGANVLTF,TGCGCCAGCAGCTTCGAGGAGACACTTAACTCTGGGGCCAACGTCCTGACTTTC
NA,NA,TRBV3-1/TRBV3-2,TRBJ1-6,CASSQGTKGTPLHF,TGTGCCAGCAGCCAAGGGACAAAGGGGACACCCCTCCACTTT
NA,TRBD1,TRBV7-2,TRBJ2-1,CASSLRAQGAMNEQFF,TGTGCCAGCAGCCTCCGAGCCCAGGGGGCTATGAATGAGCAGTTCTTC
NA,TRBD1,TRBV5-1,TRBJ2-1,CASSLGQGSYNEQFF,TGCGCCAGCAGCTTGGGACAGGGTTCCTACAATGAGCAGTTCTTC
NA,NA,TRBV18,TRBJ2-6,CASSVISGANVLTF,TGTGCCAGCTCGGTCATCTCTGGGGCCAACGTCCTGACTTTC
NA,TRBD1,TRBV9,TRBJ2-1,CASSDIGQEANEQFF,TGTGCCAGCAGCGACATCGGACAGGAGGCCAATGAGCAGTTCTTC
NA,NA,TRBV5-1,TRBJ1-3,CASSRVSGNTIYF,TGCGCCAGCAGCAGGGTTTCTGGAAACACCATATATTTT
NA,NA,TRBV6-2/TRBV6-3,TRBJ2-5,CASGFLMGPQETQYF,TGTGCCAGCGGTTTCCTCATGGGTCCGCAAGAGACCCAGTACTTC
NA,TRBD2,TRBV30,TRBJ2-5,CAWSVLAGAQQAQYF,TGTGCCTGGAGTGTACTAGCGGGGGCCCAGCAGGCCCAGTACTTC
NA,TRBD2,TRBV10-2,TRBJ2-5,CASSVGTSGGLQETQYF,TGCGCCAGCAGCGTAGGGACTAGCGGGGGACTCCAAGAGACCCAGTACTTC
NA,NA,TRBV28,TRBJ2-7,CASRPQGLSYEQYF,TGTGCCAGCAGGCCCCAGGGCCTCTCCTACGAGCAGTACTTC
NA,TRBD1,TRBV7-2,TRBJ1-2,CASSPRGGQGIDGYTF,TGTGCCAGCAGCCCAAGGGGGGGACAGGGGATAGATGGCTACACCTTC
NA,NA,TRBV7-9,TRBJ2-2,CASSTGLMNTGELFF,TGTGCCAGCAGCACCGGACTTATGAACACCGGGGAGCTGTTTTTT
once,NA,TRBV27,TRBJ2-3,CASRSMGLSTDTQYF,TGTGCCAGCAGAAGTATGGGACTCAGCACAGATACGCAGTATTTT
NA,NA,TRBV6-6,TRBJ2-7,CASSYSRQERRYEQYF,TGTGCCAGCAGTTACTCGCGGCAGGAAAGGCGCTACGAGCAGTACTTC
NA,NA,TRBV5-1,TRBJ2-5,CASSRQKQETQYF,TGCGCCAGCAGCCGACAGAAGCAAGAGACCCAGTACTTC
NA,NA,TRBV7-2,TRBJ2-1,CASSLREGAGAVHEQFF,TGTGCCAGCAGCTTACGGGAAGGGGCCGGTGCTGTACATGAGCAGTTCTTC
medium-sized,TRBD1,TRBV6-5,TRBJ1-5,CASSPFDRGTQPQHF,TGTGCCAGCAGTCCATTCGACAGGGGTACTCAGCCCCAGCATTTT
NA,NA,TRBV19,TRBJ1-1,CASSIYSVAEAFF,TGTGCCAGTAGTATTTACAGCGTGGCTGAAGCTTTCTTT
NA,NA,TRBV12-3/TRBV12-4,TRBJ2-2,CASSQGNTGELFF,TGTGCCAGCAGTCAGGGGAACACCGGGGAGCTGTTTTTT
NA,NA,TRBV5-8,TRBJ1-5,CASSLGQGSNQPQHF,TGTGCCAGCAGCTTGGGCCAGGGGAGCAATCAGCCCCAGCATTTT
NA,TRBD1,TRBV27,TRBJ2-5,CASSFGPGQAQETQYF,TGTGCCAGCAGTTTTGGACCGGGACAGGCCCAAGAGACCCAGTACTTC
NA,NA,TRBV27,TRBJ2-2,CASSLMGVGGELFF,TGTGCCAGCAGTTTAATGGGGGTGGGCGGGGAGCTGTTTTTT
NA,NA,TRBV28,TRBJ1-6,CASSLTLRDRRSPLHF,TGTGCCAGCAGTTTGACCCTCCGGGACCGGAGGTCACCCCTCCACTTT
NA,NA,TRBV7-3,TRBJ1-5,CASSLTHSGQPQHF,TGTGCCAGCAGCTTAACTCATAGCGGGCAGCCCCAGCATTTT
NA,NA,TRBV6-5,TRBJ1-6,CASSSEGGSPLHF,TGTGCCAGCAGTTCTGAGGGGGGTTCACCCCTCCACTTT